Below, one TCR beta chain is given with its context. There are a few counts of this clonotype. What this receptor recognizes is not known. Per-nucleotide qualities are absent, and no much larger clonotype sits a single base away. Ficoll-Paque density gradient centrifugation was used to isolate PBMCs. The data originate from a study of T-cell memory formation after mild COVID-19 (dated by TCRdb to the early 2020s). Study-wide context: Most TCR sequence clusters were specific to one of the two donors. In a couple of donors, T-cell clones that expanded and contracted after mild COVID-19 were tracked by sequencing TCRalpha and TCRbeta repertoires over time. The cohort was made up of two young adult volunteers, one female and one male, who were previously healthy. On the study overall, not on this receptor specifically: Clones contracting from day 15 to 85 had balanced CD4/CD8 phenotypes, while a second wave expanding from day 15 to 37 was biased towards CD4+. SARS-CoV-2 specificity was not confirmed for the second-wave clones peaking on day 37. The detection of some responding clones in pre-infection memory suggests that pre-existing cross-reactive memory T cells joined the SARS-CoV-2 response. Only a couple of mild cases were covered in the study, and larger cohorts including severe cases with pre-infection samples were considered necessary. Contracting CD4+ clones were found mainly in CM and EM memory subsets, while CD8+ clones were enriched in EMRA.

Sequencing used an Illumina NovaSeq 6000. Using 5'RACE with constant-segment primers, TCRalpha and TCRbeta cDNA libraries were constructed, with sample barcodes and unique molecular identifiers added in the process. RNA was extracted from every sample with Trizol reagent. Libraries were amplified in two PCR steps, with a second sample barcode and Illumina TruSeq adapters added in the second step. Sequencing of libraries was performed on an Illumina NovaSeq with 2 x 150 bp paired-end reads. As for the authors' bioinformatics: With migec v1.2.7, reads were demultiplexed and then collapsed into UMI-guided consensus sequences. Using mixcr v2.1.11, the UMI consensuses were aligned to TRA and TRB V and J templates and assembled into clonotypes. Clonotypes were classified as expanded or contracted when called significant by both edgeR and NoisET, with noise models trained on biological replicates. For edgeR calls, the cutoffs were a false discovery rate-adjusted p below 0.01 and a log2 fold-change threshold of 1. PCA with hierarchical clustering of max-normalized trajectories of the 1000 most abundant clonotypes was used as exploratory dynamics analysis. Separately sequenced CD4+ and CD8+ repertoires were used to assign the CD4 or CD8 phenotype of responding clones. The public reads were reprocessed in TCRdb via fastp at Q25 and MiXCR, keeping in-frame beta chains. Each CDR3 protein appears once, grouped with its most common genes and DNA. The authors' filters were not applied to this entry. The sample records under 650,000 distinct CDR3 sequences, 15% to 20% of which are singletons. The ten most abundant clones make up about 12% of the sample.

The CDR3 measures 16 amino acids from cysteine to phenylalanine. Of all the DNA, just the CDR3 is kept, 48 bases in frame from base 1. Trimmed from V: 1 base; trimmed from J: 4 bases; junction bases lacking a gene match: 6. CDR1 and CDR2, looked up from the germline V gene (reference sequence), are LGHDT and YNNKEL. The source of this sequence is an adult woman who had mild COVID-19 (a few samples of this study predate the infection). The sample titles of this study are shuffled in the database, so cell type and time point are left out; the donor was told from shared clones. This chain is built from TRBV3-1 and TRBJ2-3; 9 middle bases align to TRBD2. Source material: PBMCs or a T cell subset sorted from them (not recorded which). The nucleotides are TGTGCCAGCAGCCAAGGCCCTAGCGGGGACCCAGATACGCAGTATTTT. Its translation is CASSQGPSGDPDTQYF.